These 10 T cell receptor beta chains were sequenced from one sample in a study of T cells after yellow fever vaccination (dated by TCRdb to between 2018 and 2021). The library relied on 5' RACE. Sequencing used an Illumina HiSeq 2500. TCRdb reprocessing: public reads trimmed at Q25 with fastp, clones called with MiXCR, in-frame beta chains kept. All rows with the same CDR3 protein become a single entry with the most common DNA and genes. This sample is represented by tens of thousands of distinct CDR3 sequences; 7.4% of them were singletons. The ten largest clones represent 36% of the sample. The sample's treatment or condition, from its label and the paper: live attenuated yellow fever vaccine strain. Sequenced material: CD8+ T cells sorted from PBMCs, taken 15 days after the yellow fever booster vaccination. These receptors were taken from a man between 25 and 39 years old who received the YFV17D yellow fever vaccine.

This clonotype was counted only a few times. The genes are TRBV20-1 and TRBJ2-1; TRBD2 matches at 13 bases. V trimming: 5 bases; J trimming: 0 bases; junction bases outside the gene matches: 10. The germline V gene encodes CDR1 DFQATT and CDR2 SNEGSKA (reference sequence). This CDR3 region has 18 residues. The CDR3 loop reads CSASWTSGRGSSYNEQFF. The CDR3 DNA sequence: TGCAGTGCTTCTTGGACTAGCGGGAGAGGGAGCTCCTACAATGAGCAGTTCTTC.

To note about this clonotype: At one boundary the junction diverges from the germline segment, which might be a read error. The chain couples TRBV23-1 to TRBJ2-3; tentatively, D is TRBD1 (5 bases). TRBV23-1 is an ORF for which the function is uncertain. CDR3 length: 15 residues. This CDR3 is CASCQITKGQDTQYF. The CDR3, as DNA: TGTGCCTCCTGCCAGATAACCAAGGGGCAAGATACGCAGTATTTT.

This clonotype occurred many times. V gene TRBV27 combines with J gene TRBJ1-1; no clear D gene. Germline V CDR1 and CDR2: MNHEY, SMNVEV (reference sequence). This CDR3 region has 16 residues. V lost 4 bases and J 9 bases, leaving 24 bases between the germline ends. Here the CDR3 reads CASSSLAAPATYQAFF. In DNA form, the CDR3 reads TGTGCCAGCAGTTCCCTAGCCGCTCCGGCCACCTACCAAGCTTTCTTT.

This clonotype showed up many times. J is TRBJ2-1 and V is TRBV2, with 9 bases that match TRBD2. The ends lost 1 base at V and 5 bases at J; junction bases unmatched: 9. Germline V gene sequence: CDR1 SNHLY, CDR2 FYNNEI. The length of the CDR3 is 17 residues. In DNA form, the CDR3 reads TGTGCCAGCAGTGAAGGCTGGGCTAGCGGGGTAGACAATGAGCAGTTCTTC. Protein: CASSEGWASGVDNEQFF.

This clonotype was found many times. The genes are TRBV18 and TRBJ2-2, with a weak D call TRBD2 (6 bases). The CDR3 totals 14 residues. V was pared by 4 bases and J by 3 bases, with 9 bases between. In germline, CDR1 is KGHSH, CDR2 LQKENI. The CDR3 DNA sequence: TGTGCCAGCTCACTTGGCGGGGACACCGGGGAGCTGTTTTTT. Amino acids: CASSLGGDTGELFF.

This clonotype came up many times. DNA for the CDR3: TGTGCCAGCAGTCCATGGGCAGGGGGCGATCAGCCCCAGCATTTT. Protein: CASSPWAGGDQPQHF. The chain combines TRBV27 with TRBJ1-5; 8 bases match TRBD1. With 5 bases clipped from V and 5 bases from J, the junction kept 8 bases outside the gene matches. CDR3 length: 15 amino acids. Germline values: CDR1 MNHEY, CDR2 SMNVEV (reference sequence).

This clonotype was counted many times. The rearrangement joins TRBV4-3 to TRBJ2-2; 10 bases are a match to TRBD2. The germline gives CDR1 LGHNA, CDR2 YSLEER. The V and J ends lost 2 bases and 6 bases, in that order; junction bases with no gene match: 12. The CDR3 loop spans 18 amino acids. CDR3 coding DNA: TGCGCCAGCAGCCAATACGTTCCTAGCGGGAGTATTGCCGGGGAGCTGTTTTTT. Encoded protein: CASSQYVPSGSIAGELFF.

The sample holds many counts of this clonotype. This chain uses TRBV29-1 with TRBJ2-7; D gene ambiguous. This CDR3 is built from 15 residues. From germline, CDR1 is SQVTM and CDR2 ANQGSEA. Between the trimmed V and J ends, which lost 0 bases and 3 bases, there was a span of 15 bases. The DNA of the CDR3 is TGCAGCGTTGAAGACGACGGAGAGTGGGGCTACGAGCAGTACTTC. Its protein is CSVEDDGEWGYEQYF.

This clonotype has ten or more counts. The J gene is TRBJ2-3, the V gene TRBV20-1, with D unresolved. The length of the CDR3 is 11 residues. Trimming cost V 1 base and J 7 bases, with 6 bases left between them. CDR1 is DFQATT, CDR2 SNEGSKA, per germline (reference sequence). The CDR3 sequence is CSARVENTQYF. CDR3 nucleotide sequence: TGCAGTGCTAGAGTAGAGAATACGCAGTATTTT.

This clonotype was found many times. This chain uses TRBV20-1 with TRBJ2-7; D is uncertain. This CDR3 contains 13 residues. Germline V lookup: CDR1 DFQATT, CDR2 SNEGSKA (reference sequence). Trimming cost V 6 bases and J 2 bases, with 14 bases left between them. CDR3 sequence reads: CSAKEAAAYEQYF. CDR3 bases: TGCAGTGCCAAGGAAGCTGCGGCCTACGAGCAGTACTTC.